This T cell receptor beta chain was sequenced for a study of OX40 agonist ivuxolimab in advanced cancers. Looking at the study overall: The study treated patients with ivuxolimab, an agonistic anti-OX40 (CD134) antibody.

Study outcomes and limitations: More expanded clones were seen, on average, in CD8+ T cells than in CD4+.

The germline CDR1 and CDR2 sequences are GTSNPN and SVGIG (reference sequence). The CDR3 runs 13 residues. Trimming removed 5 bases at V and 3 bases at J, with 14 bases between. Note on this clone: No antigen is known for it.

The assay was immunoSEQ multiplex PCR, and TCRdb's table has in-frame clones only and misses some. The sample contains about 58,000 clones, roughly 88% of which appear only once. The chain combines TRBV30 with TRBJ2-7; D gene ambiguous. The receptor's source is an adult with an advanced solid tumor such as melanoma, head and neck, liver or kidney cancer. Sequenced here: CD4+ or CD8+ T cells sorted from blood, sampled in a trial of the OX40 agonist ivuxolimab. The CDR3: CAWGRTRFYEQYF. The CDR3 DNA reads as TGTGCCTGGGGGCGTACGCGGTTCTACGAGCAGTACTTC.